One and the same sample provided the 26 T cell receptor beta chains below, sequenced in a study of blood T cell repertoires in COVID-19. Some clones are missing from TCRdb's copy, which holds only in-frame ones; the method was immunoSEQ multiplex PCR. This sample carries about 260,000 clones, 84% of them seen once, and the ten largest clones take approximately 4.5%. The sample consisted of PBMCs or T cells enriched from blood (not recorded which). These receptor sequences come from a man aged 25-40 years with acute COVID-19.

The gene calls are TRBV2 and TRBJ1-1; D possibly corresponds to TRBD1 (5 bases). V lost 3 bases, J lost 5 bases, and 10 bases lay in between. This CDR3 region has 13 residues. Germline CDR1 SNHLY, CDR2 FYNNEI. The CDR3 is CASSDQGTTEAFF. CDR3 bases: TGTGCCAGCAGTGATCAGGGAACAACTGAAGCTTTCTTT.

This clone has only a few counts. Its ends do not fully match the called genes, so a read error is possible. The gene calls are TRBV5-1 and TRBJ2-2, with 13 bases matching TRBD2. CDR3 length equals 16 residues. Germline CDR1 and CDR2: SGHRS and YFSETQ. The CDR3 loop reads CASSFLGLAGAGELFF. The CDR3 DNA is TGTGCCAGCAGCTTTCTTGGACTAGCGGGAGCCGGGGAGCTGTTTTTT.

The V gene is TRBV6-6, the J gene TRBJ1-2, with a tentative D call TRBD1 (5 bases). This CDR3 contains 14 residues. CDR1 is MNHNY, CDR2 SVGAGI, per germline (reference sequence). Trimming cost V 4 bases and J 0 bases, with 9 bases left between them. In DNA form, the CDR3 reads TGTGCCAGCAGTTCAGGGCCGCCTAACTATGGCTACACCTTC. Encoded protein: CASSSGPPNYGYTF.

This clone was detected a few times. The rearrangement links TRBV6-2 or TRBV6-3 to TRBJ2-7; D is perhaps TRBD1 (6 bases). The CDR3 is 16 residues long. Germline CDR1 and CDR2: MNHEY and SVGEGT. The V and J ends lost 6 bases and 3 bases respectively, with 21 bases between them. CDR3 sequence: CASSSNPLGHYYEQYV. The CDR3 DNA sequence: TGTGCCAGCAGCTCAAACCCCTTGGGACACTACTACGAGCAGTACGTC.

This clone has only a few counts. CDR3 coding DNA: TGTGCCACCAGTGATTTCCCCAGGGCAAACTATGGCTACACCTTC. Translation: CATSDFPRANYGYTF. The chain employs TRBV24-1 and TRBJ1-2; perhaps TRBD1 as D (5 bases). Germline V gene data show CDR1 as KGHDR and CDR2 as SFDVKD. CDR3 length: 15 residues. V was pared by 1 base and J by 2 bases, with 10 bases between.

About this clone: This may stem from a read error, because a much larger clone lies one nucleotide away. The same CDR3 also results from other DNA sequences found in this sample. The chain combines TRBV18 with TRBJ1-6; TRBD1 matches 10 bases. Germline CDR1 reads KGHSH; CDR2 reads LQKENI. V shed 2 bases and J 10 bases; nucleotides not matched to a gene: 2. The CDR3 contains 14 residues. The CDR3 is CASSPGQGDSPLHF. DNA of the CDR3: TGTGCCAGCTCACCAGGACAGGGGGACTCACCCCTCCACTTT.

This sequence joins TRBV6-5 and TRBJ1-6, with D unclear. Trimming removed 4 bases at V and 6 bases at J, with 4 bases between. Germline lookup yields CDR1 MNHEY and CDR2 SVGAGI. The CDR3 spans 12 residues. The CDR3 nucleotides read TGTGCCAGCAGTTGGGCTAATTCACCCCTCCACTTT. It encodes CASSWANSPLHF.

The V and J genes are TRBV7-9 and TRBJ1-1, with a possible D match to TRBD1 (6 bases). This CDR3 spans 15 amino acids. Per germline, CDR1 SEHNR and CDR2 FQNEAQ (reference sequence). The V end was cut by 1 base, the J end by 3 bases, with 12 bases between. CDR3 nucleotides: TGTGCCAGCAGCTTAGTACGTCAGGGGCACACTGAAGCTTTCTTT. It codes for CASSLVRQGHTEAFF.

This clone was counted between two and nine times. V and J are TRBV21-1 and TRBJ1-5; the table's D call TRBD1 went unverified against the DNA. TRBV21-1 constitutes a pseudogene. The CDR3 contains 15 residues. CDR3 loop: CASSKASISNQPQHF. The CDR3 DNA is TGTGCCAGCAGCAAAGCTTCCATTAGCAATCAGCCCCAGCATTTT.

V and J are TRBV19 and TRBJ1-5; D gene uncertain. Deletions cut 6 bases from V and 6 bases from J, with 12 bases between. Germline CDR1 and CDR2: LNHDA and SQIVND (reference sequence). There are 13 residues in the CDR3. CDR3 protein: CASRGVFGQPQHF. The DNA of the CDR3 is TGTGCCAGTAGGGGCGTCTTCGGTCAGCCCCAGCATTTT.

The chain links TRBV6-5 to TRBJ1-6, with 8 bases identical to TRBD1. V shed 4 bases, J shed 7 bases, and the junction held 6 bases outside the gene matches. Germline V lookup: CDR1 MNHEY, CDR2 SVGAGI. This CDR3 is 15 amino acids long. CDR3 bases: TGTGCCAGCAGTTCGACAGGGGAGGCAAATTCACCCCTCCACTTT. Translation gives CASSSTGEANSPLHF.

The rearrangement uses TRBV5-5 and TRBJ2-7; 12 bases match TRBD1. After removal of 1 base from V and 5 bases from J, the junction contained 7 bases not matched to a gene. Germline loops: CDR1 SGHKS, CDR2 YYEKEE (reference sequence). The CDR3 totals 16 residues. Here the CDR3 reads CASSLWDRGLWDEQYV. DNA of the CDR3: TGTGCCAGCAGCTTGTGGGACAGGGGGCTATGGGACGAGCAGTACGTC.

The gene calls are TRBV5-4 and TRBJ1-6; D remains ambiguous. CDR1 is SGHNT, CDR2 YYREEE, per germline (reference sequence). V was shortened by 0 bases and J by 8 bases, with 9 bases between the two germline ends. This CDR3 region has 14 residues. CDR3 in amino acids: CASSLVGSDSPLHF. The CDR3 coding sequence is TGTGCCAGCAGCTTGGTGGGGAGCGATTCACCCCTCCACTTT.

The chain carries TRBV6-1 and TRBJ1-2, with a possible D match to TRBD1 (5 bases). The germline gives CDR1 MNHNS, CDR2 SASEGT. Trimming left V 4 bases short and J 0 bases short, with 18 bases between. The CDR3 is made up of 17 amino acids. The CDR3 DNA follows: TGTGCCAGCAGTGTAGCCCTGACAGCACCTACTAACTATGGCTACACCTTC. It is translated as CASSVALTAPTNYGYTF.

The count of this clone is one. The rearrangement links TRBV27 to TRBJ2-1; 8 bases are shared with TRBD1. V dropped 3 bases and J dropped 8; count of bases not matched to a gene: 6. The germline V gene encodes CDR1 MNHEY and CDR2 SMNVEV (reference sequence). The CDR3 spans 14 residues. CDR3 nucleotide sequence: TGTGCCAGCAGTTTGGCACAGGGGGTTGATGAGCAGTTCTTC. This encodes CASSLAQGVDEQFF.

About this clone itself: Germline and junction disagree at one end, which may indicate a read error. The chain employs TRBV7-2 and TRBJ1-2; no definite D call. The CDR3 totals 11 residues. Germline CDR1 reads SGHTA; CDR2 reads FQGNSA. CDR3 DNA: TGTGCCAGCAGCTCCCGGGAGGTCTCCTCCTTC. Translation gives CASSSREVSSF.

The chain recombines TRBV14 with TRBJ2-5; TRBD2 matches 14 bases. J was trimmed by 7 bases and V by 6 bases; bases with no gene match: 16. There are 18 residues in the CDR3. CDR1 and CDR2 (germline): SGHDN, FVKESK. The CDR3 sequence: CASSAGLAGDVGRGTQYF. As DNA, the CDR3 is TGTGCCAGCAGTGCGGGACTAGCGGGGGACGTTGGCAGGGGGACCCAGTACTTC.

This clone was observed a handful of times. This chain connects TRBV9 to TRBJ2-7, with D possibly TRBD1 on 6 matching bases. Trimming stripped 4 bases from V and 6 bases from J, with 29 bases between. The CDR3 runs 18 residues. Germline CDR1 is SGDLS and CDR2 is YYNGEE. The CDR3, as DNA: TGTGCCAGCAGCCCTGGGACGCCAGGGGTAGAGGGTGAGGCCGAGCAGTACGTC. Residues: CASSPGTPGVEGEAEQYV.

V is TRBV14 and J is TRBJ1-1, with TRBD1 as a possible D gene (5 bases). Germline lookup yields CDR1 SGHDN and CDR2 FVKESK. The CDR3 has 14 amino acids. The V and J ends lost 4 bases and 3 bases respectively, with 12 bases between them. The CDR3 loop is CASSPGEGYTEAFF. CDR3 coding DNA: TGTGCCAGCAGCCCCGGGGAGGGGTACACTGAAGCTTTCTTT.

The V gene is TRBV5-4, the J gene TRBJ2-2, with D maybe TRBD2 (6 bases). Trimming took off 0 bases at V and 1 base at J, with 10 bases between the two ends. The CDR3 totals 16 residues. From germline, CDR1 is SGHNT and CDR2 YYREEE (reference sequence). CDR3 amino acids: CASSLEGGVNTGELFF. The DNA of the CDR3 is TGTGCCAGCAGCTTGGAAGGAGGGGTGAACACCGGGGAGCTGTTTTTT.

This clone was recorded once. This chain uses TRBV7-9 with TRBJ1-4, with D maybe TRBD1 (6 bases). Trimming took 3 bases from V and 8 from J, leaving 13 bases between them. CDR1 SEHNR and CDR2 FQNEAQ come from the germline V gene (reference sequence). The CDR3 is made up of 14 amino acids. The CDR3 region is CASSFGGAEEKLFF. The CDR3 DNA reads TGTGCCAGCAGCTTCGGGGGGGCTGAAGAAAAACTGTTTTTT.

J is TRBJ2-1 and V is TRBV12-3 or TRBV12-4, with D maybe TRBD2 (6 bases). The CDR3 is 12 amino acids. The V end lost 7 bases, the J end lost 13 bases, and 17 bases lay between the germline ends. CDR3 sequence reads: CASTYAGLAQFF. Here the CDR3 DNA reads TGTGCCAGCACTTACGCGGGACTCGCCCAGTTCTTC.

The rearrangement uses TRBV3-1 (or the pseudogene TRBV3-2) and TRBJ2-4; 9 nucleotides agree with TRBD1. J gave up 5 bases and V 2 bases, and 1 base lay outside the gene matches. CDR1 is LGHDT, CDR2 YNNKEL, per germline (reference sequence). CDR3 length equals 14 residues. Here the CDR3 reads CASSQTGGQNIQYF. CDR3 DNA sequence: TGTGCCAGCAGCCAAACAGGGGGCCAAAACATTCAGTACTTC.

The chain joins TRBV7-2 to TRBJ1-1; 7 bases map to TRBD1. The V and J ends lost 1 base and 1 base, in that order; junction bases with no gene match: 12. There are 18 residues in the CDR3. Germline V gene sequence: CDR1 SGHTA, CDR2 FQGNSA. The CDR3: CASSLELVAGGKNTEAFF. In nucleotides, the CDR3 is TGTGCCAGCAGCTTAGAGTTAGTGGCAGGGGGTAAGAACACTGAAGCTTTCTTT.

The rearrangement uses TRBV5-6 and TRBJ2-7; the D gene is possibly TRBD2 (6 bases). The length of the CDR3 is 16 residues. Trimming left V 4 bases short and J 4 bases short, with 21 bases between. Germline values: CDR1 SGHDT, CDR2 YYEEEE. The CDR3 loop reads CASSPGGRWDLYEQYV. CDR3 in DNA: TGTGCCAGCAGCCCTGGAGGGAGGTGGGACTTATACGAGCAGTACGTC.

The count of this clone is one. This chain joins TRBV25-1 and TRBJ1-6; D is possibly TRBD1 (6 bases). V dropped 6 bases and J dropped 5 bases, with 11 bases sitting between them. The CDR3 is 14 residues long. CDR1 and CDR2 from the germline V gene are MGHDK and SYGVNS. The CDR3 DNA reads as TGTGCCAGCAGGGGAGGGGGGGATAATTCACCCCTCCACTTT. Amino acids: CASRGGGDNSPLHF.